The next 18 T cell receptor beta chains were all read from a single sample in a study of T cell changes during pregnancy in multiple sclerosis. Clones were read by immunoSEQ multiplex PCR, and TCRdb kept only the in-frame ones, dropping some. This table has 80,000 to 100,000 clones, roughly 92% appearing once. Sequencing used peripheral blood, obtained in the first trimester of pregnancy. The receptors were gathered from a female donor with multiple sclerosis, enrolled in a pregnancy study.

The gene calls are TRBV28 and TRBJ2-1, with D unresolved. This CDR3 is 11 amino acids long. Germline values: CDR1 MDHEN, CDR2 SYDVKM. With 3 bases removed from V and 8 bases from J, the gap between germline ends came to 5 bases. The CDR3 sequence: CASSFFDEQFF. The DNA for the CDR3 is TGTGCCAGCAGTTTTTTCGATGAGCAGTTCTTC.

Of note for this clone: A junction end diverges from the germline sequence, so it may reflect a read error. This sequence joins TRBV7-7 and TRBJ2-1; 7 bases are shared with TRBD2. Germline lookup yields CDR1 SSHAT and CDR2 FNYEAQ (reference sequence). The CDR3 spans 14 residues. DNA of the CDR3: TGTGCTAGCAGCCTCTGGACTAGACGGGATGAGCAGTTCTTC. Encoded protein: CASSLWTRRDEQFF.

As DNA, the CDR3 is TGTGCCAGCAGTTTAGAAGCGGGACTCTCCTACGAGCAGTACTTC. Protein product: CASSLEAGLSYEQYF. The genes are TRBV28 and TRBJ2-7, with 7 nucleotides matching TRBD2. The CDR3 spans 15 residues. Trimming cost V 2 bases and J 0 bases; bases outside gene matches: 4. Germline values: CDR1 MDHEN, CDR2 SYDVKM.

The chain has TRBV19 and TRBJ2-5, with TRBD2 as a possible D gene (6 bases). The CDR3 is 13 residues long. Germline CDR1 and CDR2: LNHDA and SQIVND (reference sequence). The V end lost 4 bases, the J end lost 5 bases, and 11 bases lay between the germline ends. The CDR3 is CASSRLEGETQYF. The DNA of the CDR3 is TGTGCCAGTAGTAGACTAGAGGGGGAGACCCAGTACTTC.

V gene TRBV29-1 combines with J gene TRBJ2-1; TRBD2 agrees at 11 bases. The CDR3 has 15 amino acids. The germline V gene encodes CDR1 SQVTM and CDR2 ANQGSEA. V was pared by 7 bases and J by 0 bases, with 5 bases of the junction left unmatched. The CDR3: CSARSGRDSYNEQFF. Written as DNA, the CDR3 is TGCAGCGCCCGTAGCGGGAGGGACTCCTACAATGAGCAGTTCTTC.

The chain couples TRBV29-1 to TRBJ1-1, with 7 bases that match TRBD1. The CDR3 sequence is 12 residues long. J was trimmed by 1 base and V by 7 bases; bases with no gene match: 3. CDR1 is SQVTM, CDR2 ANQGSEA, per germline. The CDR3 sequence is CSGRGANTEAFF. CDR3 coding DNA: TGCAGCGGCAGGGGGGCGAACACTGAAGCTTTCTTT.

The J gene is TRBJ2-7, the V gene TRBV7-2; D perhaps matches TRBD1 (6 bases). The V gene's germline CDR1 is SGHTA and CDR2 FQGNSA. The CDR3 has 15 residues. With 1 base removed from V and 4 bases from J, the gap between germline ends came to 14 bases. The CDR3 DNA follows: TGTGCCAGCAGCTTAGATCCAGGGGCAGGGTACGAGCAGTACTTC. This codes for CASSLDPGAGYEQYF.

This clone came up a few times. This chain links TRBV15 with TRBJ2-4, with D possibly matching TRBD2 (5 bases). The length of the CDR3 is 17 residues. In germline, CDR1 is LNHNV, CDR2 YYDKDF (reference sequence). V was pared by 0 bases and J by 0 bases, with 12 bases between. The CDR3 loop reads CATSREGAGVAKNIQYF. CDR3 nucleotide sequence: TGTGCCACCAGCAGAGAGGGTGCGGGTGTAGCCAAAAACATTCAGTACTTC.

The chain is built from TRBV27 and TRBJ1-5, with D unresolved. Trimming removed 9 bases from V and 7 bases from J, with 22 bases in between. Germline lookup yields CDR1 MNHEY and CDR2 SMNVEV (reference sequence). The CDR3 contains 15 residues. Here the CDR3 reads CASRMTPRVDQPQHF. CDR3 bases: TGTGCCAGTCGTATGACTCCGAGGGTCGACCAGCCCCAGCATTTT.

This clone was picked up a small number of times. This chain uses TRBV5-1 with TRBJ2-3; the D gene is possibly TRBD2 (5 bases). V was trimmed by 7 bases and J by 5 bases, leaving 11 bases between them. Per the germline V gene, CDR1 is SGHRS and CDR2 is YFSETQ. This CDR3 spans 12 amino acids. DNA for the CDR3: TGCGCCAGCCGCATAGGAGGAGATACGCAGTATTTT. The encoded protein is CASRIGGDTQYF.

The chain employs TRBV5-6 and TRBJ2-1, with 8 bases aligning to TRBD1. Germline V gene data show CDR1 as SGHDT and CDR2 as YYEEEE. V lost 2 bases, J lost 5 bases, and 9 bases stayed unmatched. The CDR3 totals 16 residues. The CDR3 here is CASSLRAGGRDNEQFF. The CDR3 bases are TGTGCCAGCAGCTTACGTGCAGGGGGCCGAGACAATGAGCAGTTCTTC.

The rearrangement joins TRBV7-9 to TRBJ2-7; 9 bases align to TRBD2. The germline V gene encodes CDR1 SEHNR and CDR2 FQNEAQ (reference sequence). The CDR3 is 15 amino acids. V was pared by 7 bases and J by 1 base, with 8 bases of the junction left unmatched. The CDR3 reads CASTSPTSGSYEQYF. CDR3 nucleotides: TGTGCCAGCACCTCCCCGACTAGCGGATCCTACGAGCAGTACTTC.

V usage is TRBV25-1 and J usage is TRBJ2-2; D is undetermined. This CDR3 region has 12 residues. The germline V gene has CDR1 MGHDK and CDR2 SYGVNS. The V and J ends lost 6 bases and 6 bases respectively, with 8 bases between them. CDR3 sequence reads: CASRLVSGELFF. The CDR3 nucleotides read TGTGCCAGCAGATTAGTGTCCGGGGAGCTGTTTTTT.

CDR3 sequence (DNA): TGTGCCACCTCCCCCGGGGGCTATGGCTACACCTTC. This gives the protein CATSPGGYGYTF. The gene calls are TRBV5-4 and TRBJ1-2, with D perhaps matching TRBD1 (5 bases). V was cut by 9 bases and J by 4 bases, with 13 bases left in between. Looked up from germline, CDR1 is SGHNT and CDR2 is YYREEE (reference sequence). The CDR3 contains 12 residues.

The V gene is TRBV28, the J gene TRBJ2-7; D perhaps matches TRBD2 (5 bases). The germline V gene has CDR1 MDHEN and CDR2 SYDVKM. CDR3 size: 16 residues. V lost 3 bases to trimming and J lost 4 bases, with 19 bases between them. CDR3 loop: CASSLSGPSGSYEQYF. In DNA, the CDR3 is TGTGCCAGCAGTTTGTCCGGGCCCAGCGGTTCTTACGAGCAGTACTTC.

V usage is TRBV28 and J usage is TRBJ2-7, with a weak D call TRBD2 (5 bases). The CDR3 consists of 17 residues. V was trimmed by 5 bases and J by 3 bases, leaving 23 bases between them. Germline assignment: CDR1 MDHEN and CDR2 SYDVKM. The DNA for the CDR3 is TGTGCCAGCAGTCCCGGGATAGCCTTTAGTGAGTTCTACGAGCAGTACTTC. It codes for CASSPGIAFSEFYEQYF.

J is TRBJ2-7 and V is TRBV25-1; D is uncertain. The CDR3 spans 15 residues. The germline gives CDR1 MGHDK, CDR2 SYGVNS. V dropped 1 base and J dropped 0 bases, with 10 bases sitting between them. This CDR3 is CASSEFRGSSYEQYF. The CDR3 DNA follows: TGTGCCAGCAGTGAATTTCGCGGTAGCTCCTACGAGCAGTACTTC.

This clone was seen once. The V and J genes are TRBV13 and TRBJ2-5, with D possibly TRBD2 on 6 matching bases. V was trimmed by 3 bases and J by 4 bases, leaving 21 bases between them. There are 17 residues in the CDR3. The germline gives CDR1 PRHDT, CDR2 FYEKMQ (reference sequence). CDR3 residues: CASSFGETEGGGETQYF. For the CDR3, the DNA is TGTGCCAGCAGCTTTGGGGAAACGGAGGGAGGCGGAGAGACCCAGTACTTC.